The 4 T cell receptor beta chains below were found in one sample sequenced in a study of cytomegalovirus exposure and HLA in healthy donors. Primers included in the PCR were 60 Vbeta and 13 Jbeta primers. Profiled with immunoSEQ multiplex PCR; TCRdb holds only in-frame clones, not every one. The sample lists some 140,000 clones, about 74% occurring once. The sample taken for sequencing was PBMCs. The receptor source for this set is a woman in her forties in good health and CMV-seronegative.

This clone was detected a few times. The CDR3 sequence is CASSPPPTGPETQYF. The CDR3 bases are TGTGCCAGCAGCCCACCACCGACAGGGCCCGAGACCCAGTACTTC. The chain employs TRBV5-4 and TRBJ2-5; 7 bases are a match to TRBD1. The CDR3 is 15 amino acids. V shed 4 bases and J 5 bases; nucleotides not matched to a gene: 11. Germline V gene lookup returns CDR1 SGHNT and CDR2 YYREEE (reference sequence).

The CDR3 DNA follows: TGTGCCAGCAGCTTAGTCTCGGGTTCGGCTTTCTTT. It codes for CASSLVSGSAFF. V and J are TRBV11-1 and TRBJ1-1; D gene ambiguous. The V end lost 1 base, the J end lost 11 bases, and 11 bases lay between the germline ends. Germline V gene lookup returns CDR1 SGHAT and CDR2 FQDESV (reference sequence). This CDR3 is 12 amino acids long.

This clone was detected only a few times. The J gene is TRBJ2-5, the V gene TRBV5-1; 9 nucleotides align to TRBD1. Germline CDR1 and CDR2: SGHRS and YFSETQ. The ends lost 3 bases at V and 4 bases at J; junction bases unmatched: 7. The CDR3 covers 15 residues. As DNA, the CDR3 is TGCGCCAGCAGCTGGGGACAGGGATCGGCAGAGACCCAGTACTTC. This encodes CASSWGQGSAETQYF.

This clone was detected only a few times. The J gene is TRBJ1-3, the V gene TRBV6-5, with D possibly TRBD1 on 5 matching bases. The V gene lost 11 bases and the J gene lost 11 bases, with 16 bases spanning the gap. Germline values: CDR1 MNHEY, CDR2 SVGAGI. This CDR3 is built from 11 residues. CDR3 DNA: TGTGCCGCGGGACGTCGCCCTCCCATATATTTT. Amino acid sequence: CAAGRRPPIYF.